These 9 T cell receptor beta chains came from one sample sequenced in a study of blood T cell repertoires in COVID-19. Using immunoSEQ multiplex PCR, the repertoire was profiled, and TCRdb retains in-frame clones only, with some absent. The sample shows roughly 210,000 clones, around 87% of them seen only once. The sequenced sample consisted of PBMCs or T cells enriched from blood (not recorded which). The receptor set was obtained from a young man in a cohort exposed to, infected with or recovered from COVID-19 (not recorded which).

The genes are TRBV3-1 (or the pseudogene TRBV3-2) and TRBJ2-5; 8 bases match TRBD2. The J segment lost 1 base and the V segment lost 1 base, leaving 8 bases of the junction unmatched. The germline V gene encodes CDR1 LGHDT and CDR2 YNNKEL (reference sequence). The CDR3 has 17 residues. CDR3 bases: TGTGCCAGCAGCCAAGGGGCTAGCGGGTTAATCCAAGAGACCCAGTACTTC. Translated: CASSQGASGLIQETQYF.

The V and J genes are TRBV28 and TRBJ1-1; 7 bases are shared with TRBD1. The CDR3 has 14 amino acids. Germline CDR1 and CDR2: MDHEN and SYDVKM. With 6 bases clipped from V and 1 base from J, the junction kept 5 bases outside the gene matches. The CDR3 DNA sequence: TGTGCCAGCAGCCTGGACAGGAGGAACACTGAAGCTTTCTTT. This sequence encodes CASSLDRRNTEAFF. Looking up the rest from reference TRBV28 and TRBJ1-1 gives the full variable domain: DVKVTQSSRYLVKRTGEKVFLECVQDMDHENMFWYRQDPGLGLRLIYFSYDVKMKEKGDIPEGYSVSREKKERFSLILESASTNQTSMYLCASSLDRRNTEAFFGQGTRLTVV.

V is TRBV5-1 and J is TRBJ2-5; the match to TRBD2 covers 9 bases. CDR3 length: 15 residues. Trimming took 7 bases from V and 5 from J; bases not matched to a gene: 12. CDR1 SGHRS and CDR2 YFSETQ come from the germline V gene. CDR3 sequence (DNA): TGCGCCAGCTCCCAGAAAGCGGGAGGTATTGAGACCCAGTACTTC. Its protein is CASSQKAGGIETQYF.

The J gene is TRBJ1-5, the V gene TRBV27; D unresolved. The CDR3 has 14 amino acids. The germline V and J ends were trimmed by 0 bases and 5 bases, with 8 bases remaining between them. Germline CDR1 is MNHEY and CDR2 is SMNVEV (reference sequence). CDR3 DNA sequence: TGTGCCAGCAGTTTATCAGGCGGTTATCAGCCCCAGCATTTT. Its translation is CASSLSGGYQPQHF.

V is TRBV18 and J is TRBJ2-5, with TRBD2 matching 10 bases. Germline-derived CDR1 and CDR2 are KGHSH and LQKENI. Trimming removed 3 bases from V and 5 bases from J; junction bases left unmatched: 18. This CDR3 region has 19 residues. The CDR3 DNA reads as TGTGCCAGCTCACCGGACCGCCTGGGAAGCGGGAGGGCCGGGGAGACCCAGTACTTC. Its translation: CASSPDRLGSGRAGETQYF.

This chain joins TRBV27 and TRBJ2-3; D gene uncertain. The CDR3 extends over 15 amino acids. Per germline, CDR1 MNHEY and CDR2 SMNVEV (reference sequence). Trimming left V 3 bases short and J 0 bases short, with 10 bases between. The CDR3 here is CASSLIETSTDTQYF. CDR3 sequence (DNA): TGTGCCAGCAGTTTGATAGAAACTAGCACAGATACGCAGTATTTT.

In DNA form, the CDR3 reads TGTGCCATCCGACCCCGGCGGGAGTTTGAGCAGTTCTTC. It translates to CAIRPRREFEQFF. The chain is built from TRBV10-3 and TRBJ2-1; 7 bases line up with TRBD2. The CDR3 is 13 amino acids. Germline CDR1 and CDR2: ENHRY and SYGVKD. The V and J ends lost 8 bases and 9 bases, in that order; junction bases with no gene match: 10.

V usage is TRBV12-3 or TRBV12-4 and J usage is TRBJ1-2; D perhaps matches TRBD1 (6 bases). Trimming stripped 6 bases from V and 4 bases from J, with 9 bases between. CDR3 size: 12 residues. The CDR3: CASSPDSYGYTF. In nucleotides, the CDR3 is TGTGCCAGCAGCCCGGACAGCTATGGCTACACCTTC.

The chain is built from TRBV6-5 and TRBJ2-7, with D possibly matching TRBD1 (5 bases). Germline V gene data show CDR1 as MNHEY and CDR2 as SVGAGI. Deletions cut 10 bases from V and 4 bases from J, with 23 bases between. The CDR3 sequence is 15 residues long. Here the CDR3 reads CAKTQGIRTSYEQYF. CDR3 DNA sequence: TGTGCCAAAACTCAGGGTATAAGAACCTCGTACGAGCAGTACTTC.